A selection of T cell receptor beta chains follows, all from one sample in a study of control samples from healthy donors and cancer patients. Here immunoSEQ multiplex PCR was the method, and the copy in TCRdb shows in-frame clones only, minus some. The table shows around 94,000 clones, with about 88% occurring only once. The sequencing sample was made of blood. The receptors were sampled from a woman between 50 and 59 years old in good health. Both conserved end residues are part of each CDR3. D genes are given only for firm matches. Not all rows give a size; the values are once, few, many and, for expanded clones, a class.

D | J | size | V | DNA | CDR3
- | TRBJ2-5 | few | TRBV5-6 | TGTGCCAGCAGCGGAAAGGGGGAGGGAACAGAGACCCAGTACTTC | CASSGKGEGTETQYF
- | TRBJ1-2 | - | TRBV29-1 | TGCAGCGTTGTAGGCTATGGCTACACCTTC | CSVVGYGYTF
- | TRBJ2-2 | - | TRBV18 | TGTGCCAGCTCACCAGGCCAAGGGTCCGGGGAGCTGTTTTTT | CASSPGQGSGELFF
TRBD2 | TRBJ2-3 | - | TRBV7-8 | TGTGCCAGCAGCTTAGTCCTAGCGGGAACTAGCACAGATACGCAGTATTTT | CASSLVLAGTSTDTQYF
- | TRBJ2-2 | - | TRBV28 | TGTGCCAGTGTTGGGGGGGGCTATTCGAGCACCGGGGAGCTGTTTTTT | CASVGGGYSSTGELFF
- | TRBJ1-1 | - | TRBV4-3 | TGCGCCAGCAGCCGAGGACAGATGACGGAAAGGGGCGACACTGAAGCTTTCTTT | CASSRGQMTERGDTEAFF
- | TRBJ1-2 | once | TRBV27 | TGTGCCAGCAGTTTTCAGGGAAATGGCTACACCTTC | CASSFQGNGYTF
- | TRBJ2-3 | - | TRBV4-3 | TGCGCCAGCAGCCAAGAGTTGCTTGGGGGAATTGGAGATACGCAGTATTTT | CASSQELLGGIGDTQYF
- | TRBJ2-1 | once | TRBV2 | TGTGCCAGCAGTGCGGGTAGCTCGATCTTCTTC | CASSAGSSIFF
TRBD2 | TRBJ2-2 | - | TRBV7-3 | TGTGCCAGCAGCTCTGCCAGCGGGGGGGCCTTGGACGGGGAGCTGTTTTTT | CASSSASGGALDGELFF
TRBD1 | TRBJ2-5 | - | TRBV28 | TGTGCCAGCAGTTTAGGACAGGCGTACGTCGAGACCCAGTACTTC | CASSLGQAYVETQYF
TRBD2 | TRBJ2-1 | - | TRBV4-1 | TGCGCCAGCAGCCCCCGCCTCTGGCGGGGGGGGGATGAGCAGTTCTTC | CASSPRLWRGGDEQFF
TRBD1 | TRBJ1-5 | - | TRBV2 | TGTGCCAGCAGTGTGACAGGGCGAAATCAGCCCCAGCATTTT | CASSVTGRNQPQHF
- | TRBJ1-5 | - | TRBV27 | TGTGCCAGCAGTTTATCCGGGGGCCATAGCAATCAGCCCCAGCATTTT | CASSLSGGHSNQPQHF
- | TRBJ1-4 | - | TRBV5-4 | TGTGCCACCCAATCCGGGACTTCAAATGAAAAACTGTTTTTT | CATQSGTSNEKLFF
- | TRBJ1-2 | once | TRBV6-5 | TGTGCCAGCAGTTATCAGGGTGTCTATGGCTACACCTTC | CASSYQGVYGYTF
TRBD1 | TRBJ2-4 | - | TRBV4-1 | TGCGCCAGCAGCCAAGATCGCAGACAGGGAGAAAACATTCAGTACTTC | CASSQDRRQGENIQYF
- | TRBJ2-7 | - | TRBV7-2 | TGTGCCAGCAGCTTAACGTCCTACGAGCAGTACTTC | CASSLTSYEQYF